A single sample gave rise to the 2 T cell receptor beta chains below, sequenced in a study of T cell clones after liver transplantation. Sequencing used immunoSEQ multiplex PCR; TCRdb keeps in-frame clones, though not all of them. The sample contains under 150,000 clones, approximately 90% of which appear only once. The sequences come from CD4+ T cells from blood, collected 12 months after liver transplant. The source of these receptors is a human patient who received a liver transplant. The T cells may partly be graft donor cells.

The V and J genes are TRBV19 and TRBJ2-2; 10 nucleotides agree with TRBD2. This CDR3 is built from 14 residues. The V and J ends lost 3 bases and 8 bases, in that order; junction bases with no gene match: 3. Germline V lookup: CDR1 LNHDA, CDR2 SQIVND (reference sequence). CDR3 sequence (DNA): TGTGCCAGTAGTATTCTAGCGGGAGAGGGGGAGCTGTTTTTT. It encodes CASSILAGEGELFF. Combining the CDR3 with reference TRBV19 and TRBJ2-2 gives the whole variable domain DGGITQSPKYLFRKEGQNVTLSCEQNLNHDAMYWYRQDPGQGLRLIYYSQIVNDFQKGDIAEGYSVSREKKESFPLTVTSAQKNPTAFYLCASSILAGEGELFFGEGSRLTVL.

This clone was seen just once. V and J are TRBV6-5 and TRBJ1-2; D is undetermined. The CDR3 consists of 14 residues. V was pared by 6 bases and J by 8 bases, with 19 bases between. Germline V gene sequence: CDR1 MNHEY, CDR2 SVGAGI. The CDR3 loop reads CASRETVSGLGYTF. The CDR3 DNA reads TGTGCCAGCAGGGAAACAGTTTCGGGTTTGGGCTACACCTTC.